These 18 T cell receptor beta chains were all obtained from the same sample, sequenced in a study of T cell responses to AZD1222 COVID-19 vaccine. TCRdb keeps only in-frame clones here, not all; method: immunoSEQ multiplex PCR. Counted here are more than 75,000 clones, approximately 83% occurring once; the ten biggest clones make up approximately 1.2%. Sequenced here: peripheral blood, sampled 28 days after the second AZD1222 dose. These receptors were taken from an adult who received the AZD1222 COVID-19 vaccine.

V and J are TRBV4-2 and TRBJ1-2; 8 bases agree with TRBD1. V trimming: 5 bases; J trimming: 3 bases; junction bases outside the gene matches: 5. This CDR3 is built from 14 residues. In germline, CDR1 is LGHNA, CDR2 YNFKEQ. DNA for the CDR3: TGTGCCAGCAGCGGACAGGGACCCGACTATGGCTACACCTTC. This codes for CASSGQGPDYGYTF.

This clone was detected only a few times. The chain combines TRBV3-1 (or the pseudogene TRBV3-2) with TRBJ2-5; unclear D gene. This CDR3 region has 12 residues. Trimming pared 0 bases from V and 5 bases from J, leaving 4 bases between. Germline V CDR1 and CDR2: LGHDT, YNNKEL (reference sequence). The CDR3 is CASSQDVETQYF. The CDR3 nucleotides read TGTGCCAGCAGCCAAGATGTGGAGACCCAGTACTTC.

This chain joins TRBV7-9 and TRBJ2-1, with 9 bases identical to TRBD2. The CDR3 has 14 amino acids. J gave up 8 bases and V 5 bases, and 7 bases lay outside the gene matches. Germline V gene lookup returns CDR1 SEHNR and CDR2 FQNEAQ (reference sequence). The CDR3 region is CASSQTLAGDEQFF. CDR3 DNA: TGTGCCAGCAGCCAAACACTAGCGGGCGATGAGCAGTTCTTC.

This clone appeared a single time. The genes are TRBV29-1 and TRBJ1-2; 7 nucleotides match TRBD1. This CDR3 comprises 15 residues. CDR1 is SQVTM and CDR2 is ANQGSEA in the germline V gene. Losses at the gene ends were 4 bases for V and 8 bases for J; bases not matched to a gene: 16. The DNA of the CDR3 is TGCAGCGTTGTCCCAATTGACAGGGTAGATTGGGGCTACACCTTC. This translates into CSVVPIDRVDWGYTF.

The genes are TRBV28 and TRBJ2-4; D is possibly TRBD2 (5 bases). The CDR3 is 16 residues long. Germline lookup yields CDR1 MDHEN and CDR2 SYDVKM. Deletions cut 6 bases from V and 9 bases from J, with 24 bases between. CDR3 nucleotides: TGTGCCAGCAGCAAAACCAGTGGCCTCCCTCGGGGCATTCAGTACTTC. Translating it yields CASSKTSGLPRGIQYF.

This clone was found once. The chain uses TRBV7-9 and TRBJ2-5; 9 nucleotides match TRBD1. CDR1 and CDR2 from the germline V gene are SEHNR and FQNEAQ (reference sequence). The CDR3 is 17 residues long. Trimming took 0 bases from V and 4 from J; bases not matched to a gene: 9. The CDR3 nucleotides are TGTGCCAGCAGCTTAGCGCAAATGACAGGGGGGACAGAGACCCAGTACTTC. Translation gives CASSLAQMTGGTETQYF. Combining the CDR3 with reference TRBV7-9 and TRBJ2-5 gives the whole variable domain DTGVSQNPRHKITKRGQNVTFRCDPISEHNRLYWYRQTLGQGPEFLTYFQNEAQLEKSRLLSDRFSAERPKGSFSTLEIQRTEQGDSAMYLCASSLAQMTGGTETQYFGPGTRLLVL.

The table lists this clone with a few counts. The gene calls are TRBV28 and TRBJ2-5; the D is unclear. CDR1 is MDHEN and CDR2 is SYDVKM in the germline V gene. The length of the CDR3 is 15 residues. Trimming pared 3 bases from V and 2 bases from J, leaving 13 bases between. CDR3 DNA: TGTGCCAGCAGTTTTAGGTCGGTTTTACAAGAGACCCAGTACTTC. It is translated as CASSFRSVLQETQYF.

The chain couples TRBV15 to TRBJ1-4; 7 nucleotides agree with TRBD1. Trimming at V came to 4 bases and at J to 6 bases, leaving 11 bases not matched to a gene. The germline V gene encodes CDR1 LNHNV and CDR2 YYDKDF (reference sequence). This CDR3 region has 16 residues. The chain's CDR3 is CATSTRGRQGDEKLFF. CDR3 coding DNA: TGTGCCACCAGCACCAGAGGTCGACAGGGAGATGAAAAACTGTTTTTT.

The chain combines TRBV29-1 with TRBJ1-1; no definite D call. V shed 7 bases and J shed 1 base, with 10 bases lying between them. This CDR3 has 12 amino acids. The germline CDR1 and CDR2 sequences are SQVTM and ANQGSEA. This chain's CDR3 is CSGGVGNTEAFF. CDR3 in DNA: TGCAGCGGGGGAGTGGGGAACACTGAAGCTTTCTTT.

V gene TRBV7-6 combines with J gene TRBJ2-1, with 8 bases matching TRBD1. The trim removed 2 bases at V and 6 bases at J, leaving 6 bases unmatched. The CDR3 totals 15 residues. The germline V gene has CDR1 SGHVS and CDR2 FNYEAQ. CDR3 DNA: TGTGCCAGCAGCTTACAGGGGGCGAGGGTCAATGAGCAGTTCTTC. It specifies CASSLQGARVNEQFF.

The chain couples TRBV6-1 to TRBJ1-4; 9 nucleotides match TRBD1. From germline, CDR1 is MNHNS and CDR2 SASEGT. This CDR3 is built from 16 residues. Germline trimming cut 2 bases from V and 5 bases from J; bases unmatched to any gene: 6. The chain's CDR3 is CASSEIAGTGNEKLFF. DNA for the CDR3: TGTGCCAGCAGTGAAATAGCCGGGACAGGGAATGAAAAACTGTTTTTT.

The CDR3 DNA sequence: TGTGCCAGCAGCGCGTCGCCGGGCACAGATACGCAGTATTTT. It encodes CASSASPGTDTQYF. The V and J genes are TRBV9 and TRBJ2-3; D is unresolved. Germline lookup yields CDR1 SGDLS and CDR2 YYNGEE. The CDR3 spans 14 residues. V was trimmed by 3 bases and J by 1 base, leaving 9 bases between them.

V and J are TRBV5-1 and TRBJ1-2; 7 bases are a match to TRBD1. CDR1 and CDR2 (germline): SGHRS, YFSETQ. V was pared by 4 bases and J by 4 bases, with 7 bases of the junction left unmatched. The CDR3 contains 14 residues. The CDR3 here is CASSNTGTVYGYTF. The CDR3 nucleotides read TGCGCCAGCAGCAACACCGGGACAGTCTATGGCTACACCTTC.

This rearrangement joins TRBV5-6 to TRBJ2-5; tentatively, D is TRBD1 (6 bases). V dropped 2 bases and J dropped 5 bases, with 13 bases sitting between them. This CDR3 region has 14 residues. CDR1 SGHDT and CDR2 YYEEEE come from the germline V gene. Here the CDR3 DNA reads TGTGCCAGCAGCTTAGCGTCAGGGGCGGAGACCCAGTACTTC. Protein product: CASSLASGAETQYF.

The V call is TRBV19, the J call TRBJ2-3, with 9 bases aligning to TRBD2. Germline CDR1 is LNHDA and CDR2 is SQIVND (reference sequence). The CDR3 is made up of 16 amino acids. V was pared by 5 bases and J by 6 bases, with 12 bases of the junction left unmatched. CDR3 region: CASSGTVAGEGDTQYF. CDR3 DNA sequence: TGTGCCAGTAGTGGGACGGTAGCGGGAGAGGGGGATACGCAGTATTTT.

This chain connects TRBV29-1 to TRBJ2-7; no reliable D call. CDR3 length: 12 residues. From germline, CDR1 is SQVTM and CDR2 ANQGSEA. V was cut by 6 bases and J by 1 base, with 10 bases left in between. The CDR3 sequence is CSVTNLSYEQYF. The CDR3 DNA reads TGCAGCGTGACCAATTTGTCCTACGAGCAGTACTTC.

The rearrangement joins TRBV7-8 to TRBJ1-1, with unresolved D. The CDR3 has 15 residues. Germline CDR1 reads SGHVS; CDR2 reads FQNEAQ. Deletions cut 1 base from V and 1 base from J, with 10 bases between. For the CDR3, the DNA is TGTGCCAGCAGCTTAGTAGCCTCAGGGAACACTGAAGCTTTCTTT. It translates to CASSLVASGNTEAFF.

This clone was seen a few times. The chain combines TRBV5-1 with TRBJ1-6; 7 bases match TRBD1. Looked up from germline, CDR1 is SGHRS and CDR2 is YFSETQ. V gave up 5 bases and J gave up 5 bases; unmatched junction bases: 4. This CDR3 region has 14 residues. CDR3 bases: TGCGCCAGCAGGCGGCAGGGGGATAATTCACCCCTCCACTTT. It yields the protein CASRRQGDNSPLHF.